This entry concerns a single TCR beta chain. In the study's own analysis: Using reference gene primer amplification, nucleated cell counts were estimated. The assay was immunoSEQ multiplex PCR, and TCRdb's table has in-frame clones only and misses some. V, J and clone size reflect that table, while D and trimming were determined from the DNA. The sample has about 140,000 clones, more than 60% seen once. This specimen comes from a study of blood T cell repertoires in COVID-19. Overall study: The United States, Italy and Spain provided the acute and convalescent COVID-19 samples. Sources were T cells, B-cell-depleted T cells, or PBMCs; the material itself was cDNA or gDNA.

The sequence was collected from a woman between 45 and 60 years old with active or convalescent COVID-19. Sequenced: peripheral blood.

CDR3 sequence reads: CASSYSRGADTEAFF. CDR3 bases: TGTGCCAGCAGTTACTCGCGGGGGGCGGACACTGAAGCTTTCTTT. The rearrangement joins TRBV6-6 to TRBJ1-1; a weak D match, TRBD1 (6 bases). From germline, CDR1 is MNHNY and CDR2 SVGAGI (reference sequence). Deletions cut 0 bases from V and 3 bases from J, with 11 bases between. This CDR3 has 15 residues.